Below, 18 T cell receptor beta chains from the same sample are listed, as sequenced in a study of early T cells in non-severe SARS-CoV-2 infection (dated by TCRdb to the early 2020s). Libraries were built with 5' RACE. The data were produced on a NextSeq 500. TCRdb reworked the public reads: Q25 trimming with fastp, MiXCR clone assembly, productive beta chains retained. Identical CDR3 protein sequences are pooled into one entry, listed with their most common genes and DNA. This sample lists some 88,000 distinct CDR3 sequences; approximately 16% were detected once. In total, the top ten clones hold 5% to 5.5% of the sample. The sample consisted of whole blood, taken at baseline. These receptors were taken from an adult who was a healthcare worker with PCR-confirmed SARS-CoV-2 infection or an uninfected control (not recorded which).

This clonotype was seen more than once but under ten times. The CDR3 sequence is CASRDTNTEAFF. CDR3 coding DNA: TGTGCCAGCAGGGACACGAACACTGAAGCTTTCTTT. This chain links TRBV7-9 with TRBJ1-1; possible D gene TRBD1, 5 bases. V lost 6 bases and J lost 1, with 6 bases in between. This CDR3 is built from 12 residues. Germline V lookup: CDR1 SEHNR, CDR2 FQNEAQ (reference sequence).

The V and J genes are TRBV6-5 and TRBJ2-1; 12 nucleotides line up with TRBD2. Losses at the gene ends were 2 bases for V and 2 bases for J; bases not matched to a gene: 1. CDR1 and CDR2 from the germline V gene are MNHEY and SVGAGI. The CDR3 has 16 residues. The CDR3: CASSYRLAGAYNEQFF. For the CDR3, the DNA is TGTGCCAGCAGTTACCGACTAGCGGGAGCCTACAATGAGCAGTTCTTC.

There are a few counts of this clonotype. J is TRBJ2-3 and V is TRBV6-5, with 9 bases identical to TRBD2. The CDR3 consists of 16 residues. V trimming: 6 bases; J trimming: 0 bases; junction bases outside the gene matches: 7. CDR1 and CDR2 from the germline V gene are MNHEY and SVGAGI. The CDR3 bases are TGTGCCAGCAGGAGACTAGCGGTTTATAGCACAGATACGCAGTATTTT. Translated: CASRRLAVYSTDTQYF.

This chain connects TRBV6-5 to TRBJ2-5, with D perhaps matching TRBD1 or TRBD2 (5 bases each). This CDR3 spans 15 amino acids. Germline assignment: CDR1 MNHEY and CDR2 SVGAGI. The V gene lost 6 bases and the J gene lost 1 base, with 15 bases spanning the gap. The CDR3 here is CASSPTRDPQETQYF. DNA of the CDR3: TGTGCCAGCAGCCCCACCCGGGACCCCCAAGAGACCCAGTACTTC.

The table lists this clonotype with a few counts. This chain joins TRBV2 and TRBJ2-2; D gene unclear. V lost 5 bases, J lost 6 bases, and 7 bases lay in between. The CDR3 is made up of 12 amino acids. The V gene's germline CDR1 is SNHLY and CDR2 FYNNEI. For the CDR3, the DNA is TGTGCCAGCAGTAGGGCGGCCGGGGAGCTGTTTTTT. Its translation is CASSRAAGELFF. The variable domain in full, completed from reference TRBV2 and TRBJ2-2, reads EPEVTQTPSHQVTQMGQEVILRCVPISNHLYFYWYRQILGQKVEFLVSFYNNEISEKSEIFDDQFSVERPDGSNFTLKIRSTKLEDSAMYFCASSRAAGELFFGEGSRLTVL.

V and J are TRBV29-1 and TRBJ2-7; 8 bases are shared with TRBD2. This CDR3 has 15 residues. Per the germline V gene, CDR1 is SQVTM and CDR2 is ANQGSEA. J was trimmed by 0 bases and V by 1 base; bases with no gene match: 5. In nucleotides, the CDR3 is TGCAGCGTTGAAGTCGGGGCGGGAGGCTCCTACGAGCAGTACTTC. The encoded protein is CSVEVGAGGSYEQYF.

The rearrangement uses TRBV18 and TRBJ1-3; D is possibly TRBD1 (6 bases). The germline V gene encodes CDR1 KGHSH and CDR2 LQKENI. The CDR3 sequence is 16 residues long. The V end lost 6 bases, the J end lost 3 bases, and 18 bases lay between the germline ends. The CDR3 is CASSRDAGASGNTIYF. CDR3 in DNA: TGTGCCAGCTCCCGAGACGCAGGGGCCAGTGGAAACACCATATATTTT.

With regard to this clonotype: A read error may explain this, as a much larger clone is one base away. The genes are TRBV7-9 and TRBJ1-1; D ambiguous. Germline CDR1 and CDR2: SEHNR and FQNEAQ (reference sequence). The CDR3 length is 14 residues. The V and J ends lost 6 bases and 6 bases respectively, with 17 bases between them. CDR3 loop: CASRCSESGPEAFF. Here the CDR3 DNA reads TGTGCCAGCAGGTGCTCGGAGAGTGGACCTGAAGCTTTCTTT.

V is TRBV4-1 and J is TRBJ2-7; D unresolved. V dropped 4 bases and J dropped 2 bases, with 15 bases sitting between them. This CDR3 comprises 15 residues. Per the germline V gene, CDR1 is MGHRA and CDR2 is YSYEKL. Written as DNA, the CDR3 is TGCGCCAGCAGCCCCCAACAGTCCCCCACCTACGAGCAGTACTTC. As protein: CASSPQQSPTYEQYF.

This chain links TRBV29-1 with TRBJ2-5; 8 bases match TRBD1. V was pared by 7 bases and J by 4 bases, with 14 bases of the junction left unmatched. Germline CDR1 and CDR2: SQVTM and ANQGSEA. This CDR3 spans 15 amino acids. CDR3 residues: CSADTLTGVLETQYF. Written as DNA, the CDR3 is TGCAGCGCCGATACCTTGACAGGGGTCTTAGAGACCCAGTACTTC.

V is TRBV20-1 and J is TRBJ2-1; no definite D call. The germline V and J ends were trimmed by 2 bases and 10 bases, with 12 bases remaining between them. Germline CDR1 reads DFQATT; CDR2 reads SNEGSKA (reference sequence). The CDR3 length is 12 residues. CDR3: CSARPGLREQFF. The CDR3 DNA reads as TGCAGTGCTAGACCGGGTTTGCGGGAGCAGTTCTTC.

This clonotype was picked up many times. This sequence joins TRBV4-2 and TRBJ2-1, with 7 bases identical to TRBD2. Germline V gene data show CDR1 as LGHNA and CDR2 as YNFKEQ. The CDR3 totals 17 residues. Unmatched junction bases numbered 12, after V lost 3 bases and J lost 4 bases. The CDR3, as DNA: TGTGCCAGCAGCCATGTGTCAGGGCTAGCGGAATACAATGAGCAGTTCTTC. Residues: CASSHVSGLAEYNEQFF.

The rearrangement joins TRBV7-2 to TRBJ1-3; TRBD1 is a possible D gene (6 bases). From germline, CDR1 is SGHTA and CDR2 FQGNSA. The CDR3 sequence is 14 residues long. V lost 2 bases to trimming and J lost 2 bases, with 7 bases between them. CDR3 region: CASSLQGTGNTIYF. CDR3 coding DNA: TGTGCCAGCAGCTTACAGGGGACTGGAAACACCATATATTTT.

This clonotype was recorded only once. CDR3 nucleotide sequence: TGCAGTGCTAGGACAAATAGCAATCAGCCCCAGCATTTT. As protein: CSARTNSNQPQHF. The rearrangement links TRBV20-1 to TRBJ1-5; D unclear. Germline V gives CDR1 DFQATT, CDR2 SNEGSKA (reference sequence). Trimming left V 3 bases short and J 0 bases short, with 6 bases between. The CDR3 consists of 13 residues.

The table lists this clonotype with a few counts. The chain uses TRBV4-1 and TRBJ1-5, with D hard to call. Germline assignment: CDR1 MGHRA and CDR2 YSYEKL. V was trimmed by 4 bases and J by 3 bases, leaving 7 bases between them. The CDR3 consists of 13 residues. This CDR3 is CASSPEHNQPQHF. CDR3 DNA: TGCGCCAGCAGCCCAGAACACAATCAGCCCCAGCATTTT.

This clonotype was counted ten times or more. The CDR3 protein is CASSVSSGRIDNEQFF. The DNA of the CDR3 is TGTGCCAGCAGTGTTTCCAGCGGGAGGATCGACAATGAGCAGTTCTTC. The chain uses TRBV28 and TRBJ2-1; TRBD2 agrees at 9 bases. With 5 bases clipped from V and 5 bases from J, the junction kept 10 bases outside the gene matches. The CDR3 extends over 16 amino acids. Germline-derived CDR1 and CDR2 are MDHEN and SYDVKM.

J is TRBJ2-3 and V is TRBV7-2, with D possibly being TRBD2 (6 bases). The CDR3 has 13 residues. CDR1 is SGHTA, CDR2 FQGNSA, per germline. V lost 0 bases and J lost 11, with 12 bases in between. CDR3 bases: TGTGCCAGCAGCTTAGCGCGGGCGGGGAGGCAGTATTTT. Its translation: CASSLARAGRQYF.

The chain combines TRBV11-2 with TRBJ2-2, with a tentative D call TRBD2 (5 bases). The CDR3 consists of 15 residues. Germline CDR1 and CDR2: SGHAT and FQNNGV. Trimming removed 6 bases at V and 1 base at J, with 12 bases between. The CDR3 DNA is TGTGCCAGCAGATTCCACCGGGGGAACACCGGGGAGCTGTTTTTT. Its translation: CASRFHRGNTGELFF. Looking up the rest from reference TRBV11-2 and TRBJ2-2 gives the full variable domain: EAGVAQSPRYKIIEKRQSVAFWCNPISGHATLYWYQQILGQGPKLLIQFQNNGVVDDSQLPKDRFSAERLKGVDSTLKIQPAKLEDSAVYLCASRFHRGNTGELFFGEGSRLTVL.